A single sample is the source of the 23 T cell receptor beta chains below, sequenced in a study of shared clonotypes between healthy human individuals. TCRdb's table, derived via immunoSEQ multiplex PCR, lists solely in-frame clones and lacks some. The repertoire holds about 2.4 million clones, more than 85% seen once, with around 0.4% in the top ten. Sequencing used naive CD4+ T cells from PBMCs. This sample's subset: CD45RA+ positively selected. Source of these receptors: a man aged 18-30 years in good health. Some clones in this sample may be carry-over from other donors' samples.

The genes are TRBV5-6 and TRBJ2-1; D not certain. The germline V gene has CDR1 SGHDT and CDR2 YYEEEE. V lost 3 bases to trimming and J lost 9 bases, with 10 bases between them. The CDR3 is 12 residues long. CDR3 sequence (DNA): TGTGCCAGCAGCTCAGGACGGGTTGAGCAGTTCTTC. Residues: CASSSGRVEQFF.

The chain carries TRBV2 and TRBJ2-7; TRBD1 matches at 8 bases. V dropped 0 bases and J dropped 2; count of bases not matched to a gene: 6. This CDR3 contains 16 residues. Germline CDR1 reads SNHLY; CDR2 reads FYNNEI. As DNA, the CDR3 is TGTGCCAGCAGTGAAGCGGTGGACAGGGTCACCTACGAGCAGTACTTC. Its translation is CASSEAVDRVTYEQYF.

This clone was seen a handful of times. The chain uses TRBV28 and TRBJ1-5; 7 bases are shared with TRBD1. Germline trimming cut 5 bases from V and 0 bases from J; bases unmatched to any gene: 4. CDR1 MDHEN and CDR2 SYDVKM come from the germline V gene. The CDR3 sequence is 15 residues long. CDR3 in amino acids: CASSNRGYSNQPQHF. The CDR3 nucleotides read TGTGCCAGCAGTAACAGGGGCTATAGCAATCAGCCCCAGCATTTT.

In the case of this clone: The same CDR3 can be traced to other DNA sequences in this sample. The chain carries TRBV18 and TRBJ2-3; 8 nucleotides align to TRBD2. CDR3 size: 16 residues. Trimming at V came to 6 bases and at J to 1 base, leaving 9 bases not matched to a gene. Germline V gives CDR1 KGHSH, CDR2 LQKENI. As DNA, the CDR3 is TGTGCCAGCTCCCCCTTGGCGGGAGGCCGCACAGATACGCAGTATTTT. Translating it yields CASSPLAGGRTDTQYF.

The gene calls are TRBV18 and TRBJ1-5, with D possibly being TRBD1 (6 bases). This CDR3 contains 16 residues. CDR1 KGHSH and CDR2 LQKENI come from the germline V gene. V lost 4 bases and J 8 bases, leaving 21 bases between the germline ends. CDR3 protein: CASSRPGPQGKEPQHF. The CDR3 bases are TGTGCCAGCTCACGACCTGGGCCCCAGGGGAAGGAGCCCCAGCATTTT.

The chain uses TRBV2 and TRBJ2-1; no clear D. V shed 3 bases and J shed 6 bases, with 3 bases lying between them. CDR1 is SNHLY and CDR2 is FYNNEI in the germline V gene. The CDR3 totals 11 residues. CDR3: CASSELNEQFF. The CDR3 DNA follows: TGTGCCAGCAGTGAGCTCAATGAGCAGTTCTTC.

The chain combines TRBV11-2 with TRBJ2-5; 8 bases are shared with TRBD1. The DNA end lines up better with TRBJ2-7; the J call may be wrong. The germline CDR1 and CDR2 sequences are SGHAT and FQNNGV. This CDR3 is built from 15 residues. The CDR3 loop reads CASSSDRQGRYEQYF. The CDR3 nucleotides read TGTGCCAGCAGCTCAGACAGACAGGGGAGGTACGAGCAGTACTTC.

This clone was picked up one time. The rearrangement links TRBV6-4 to TRBJ1-2; TRBD1 matches 9 bases. The germline CDR1 and CDR2 sequences are MRHNA and SNTAGT. V was clipped by 5 bases and J by 6 bases; unmatched bases: 13. CDR3 length equals 16 residues. CDR3 DNA: TGTGCCAGCAGTCCCGACGGGACAGGGTACGTCGATGGCTACACCTTC. Its protein is CASSPDGTGYVDGYTF.

The CDR3 loop reads CASSDNAGGPGELFF. For the CDR3, the DNA is TGTGCCAGCAGTGATAATGCGGGAGGGCCCGGGGAGCTGTTTTTT. The V gene is TRBV2, the J gene TRBJ2-2, with 9 bases matching TRBD2. The V gene's germline CDR1 is SNHLY and CDR2 FYNNEI. V dropped 3 bases and J dropped 6; count of bases not matched to a gene: 5. This CDR3 has 15 amino acids.

This clone was recorded once. This CDR3 reads CASSFLAGGPWEQFF. In DNA form, the CDR3 reads TGCGCCAGCAGCTTTTTAGCGGGAGGGCCATGGGAGCAGTTCTTC. The rearrangement joins TRBV5-1 to TRBJ2-1; 11 nucleotides align to TRBD2. The CDR3 is 15 amino acids. The V and J ends lost 2 bases and 10 bases, in that order; junction bases with no gene match: 8. Germline V lookup: CDR1 SGHRS, CDR2 YFSETQ.

The V and J genes are TRBV9 and TRBJ1-3, with D maybe TRBD1 (5 bases). The CDR3 consists of 14 residues. The V end was cut by 4 bases, the J end by 2 bases, with 10 bases between. CDR1 is SGDLS, CDR2 YYNGEE, per germline. The CDR3, as DNA: TGTGCCAGCAGCCGGGGGGGGGCTGGAAACACCATATATTTT. Its protein is CASSRGGAGNTIYF.

The rearrangement joins TRBV28 to TRBJ2-1; D is unclear. The germline V and J ends were trimmed by 2 bases and 10 bases, with 9 bases remaining between them. The CDR3 has 12 amino acids. Germline assignment: CDR1 MDHEN and CDR2 SYDVKM. The CDR3 sequence: CASSLVPGEQFF. The CDR3 DNA is TGTGCCAGCAGTTTAGTACCGGGCGAGCAGTTCTTC.

This clone was detected a few times. This rearrangement joins TRBV29-1 to TRBJ2-2, with D possibly being TRBD1 or TRBD2 (5 bases each). Trimming cost V 4 bases and J 6 bases, with 9 bases left between them. Germline CDR1 is SQVTM and CDR2 is ANQGSEA. This CDR3 has 12 amino acids. Here the CDR3 DNA reads TGCAGCGTTGTCCGGGGCGCCGGGGAGCTGTTTTTT. Amino acid sequence: CSVVRGAGELFF.

Details on this clone: The identical CDR3 is also encoded by other nucleotide sequences in the sample. This sequence joins TRBV5-1 and TRBJ2-7, with 8 nucleotides matching TRBD1. J was trimmed by 2 bases and V by 4 bases; bases with no gene match: 5. This CDR3 comprises 14 residues. Germline CDR1 and CDR2: SGHRS and YFSETQ. CDR3 DNA sequence: TGCGCCAGCAGCACCGGGACAGGAGCCTACGAGCAGTACTTC. Translating gives CASSTGTGAYEQYF. Looking up the rest from reference TRBV5-1 and TRBJ2-7 gives the full variable domain: KAGVTQTPRYLIKTRGQQVTLSCSPISGHRSVSWYQQTPGQGLQFLFEYFSETQRNKGNFPGRFSGRQFSNSRSEMNVSTLELGDSALYLCASSTGTGAYEQYFGPGTRLTVT.

This clone occurred once. DNA of the CDR3: TGTGCCAGCAGCAACAGGGTGGGGACTGAAGCTTTCTTT. It encodes CASSNRVGTEAFF. This chain connects TRBV7-2 to TRBJ1-1; D might be TRBD1 (6 bases). CDR1 SGHTA and CDR2 FQGNSA come from the germline V gene. Trimming left V 5 bases short and J 5 bases short, with 12 bases between. The CDR3 contains 13 residues.

Concerning this clone: The same CDR3 can be traced to other DNA sequences in this sample. V usage is TRBV6-5 and J usage is TRBJ1-5, with unresolved D. This CDR3 has 15 residues. The V end lost 0 bases, the J end lost 11 bases, and 17 bases lay between the germline ends. Germline CDR1 MNHEY, CDR2 SVGAGI. CDR3 in amino acids: CASSYSGSSDGAQHF. CDR3 nucleotide sequence: TGTGCCAGCAGTTACTCGGGGTCCTCTGATGGGGCCCAGCATTTT.

This chain connects TRBV29-1 to TRBJ2-2; either TRBD1 or TRBD2 may fit D (6 bases each). Trimming removed 7 bases from V and 3 bases from J, with 18 bases in between. The CDR3 consists of 15 residues. From germline, CDR1 is SQVTM and CDR2 ANQGSEA. CDR3 bases: TGCAGCGCCTCCGAAGGAAGGGGGGACACCGGGGAGCTGTTTTTT. Encoded protein: CSASEGRGDTGELFF.

About this clone itself: Other DNA sequences of this sample code for an identical CDR3. The chain links TRBV9 to TRBJ2-2, with 11 bases lining up with TRBD2. CDR3 length: 16 residues. Germline V gene data show CDR1 as SGDLS and CDR2 as YYNGEE. V lost 3 bases to trimming and J lost 5 bases; unmatched junction nucleotides: 6. In DNA, the CDR3 is TGTGCCAGCAGCGGTAGCGGGAGGGCCGGGACCGGGGAGCTGTTTTTT. Translating gives CASSGSGRAGTGELFF.

The chain couples TRBV7-2 to TRBJ2-7; possibly TRBD1 for D (6 bases). Trimming shortened V by 8 bases and J by 7 bases, and 18 bases separated the two germline ends. Germline CDR1 SGHTA, CDR2 FQGNSA. The CDR3 consists of 13 residues. In DNA, the CDR3 is TGTGCCAGCCGCGCCACAGGGTTGGGTGAGCAGTACTTC. Amino acids: CASRATGLGEQYF.

The chain is built from TRBV5-8 and TRBJ2-1, with D tentatively TRBD1 (5 bases). Germline V CDR1 and CDR2: SGHTS, YDEGEE. V was cut by 0 bases and J by 2 bases, with 9 bases left in between. The CDR3 extends over 15 amino acids. The CDR3 loop reads CASSLGPQAYNEQFF. CDR3 nucleotides: TGTGCCAGCAGCTTGGGACCACAGGCCTACAATGAGCAGTTCTTC.

This rearrangement joins TRBV2 to TRBJ1-3; no clear D gene. This CDR3 is 16 amino acids long. The germline V and J ends were trimmed by 4 bases and 0 bases, with 13 bases remaining between them. Per germline, CDR1 SNHLY and CDR2 FYNNEI. As DNA, the CDR3 is TGTGCCAGCAGTGGGGAAGGGATTCGCTCTGGAAACACCATATATTTT. Protein sequence: CASSGEGIRSGNTIYF.

As for this clone: Other DNA sequences of this sample code for an identical CDR3. The chain recombines TRBV7-9 with TRBJ2-3; D is unresolved. V was shortened by 0 bases and J by 5 bases, with 3 bases between the two germline ends. Germline lookup yields CDR1 SEHNR and CDR2 FQNEAQ (reference sequence). The CDR3 loop spans 12 amino acids. CDR3: CASSLARDTQYF. Here the CDR3 DNA reads TGTGCCAGCAGCTTAGCGAGAGATACGCAGTATTTT.

This sequence joins TRBV29-1 and TRBJ2-3; 12 nucleotides match TRBD2. The length of the CDR3 is 14 residues. Per germline, CDR1 SQVTM and CDR2 ANQGSEA. Trimming at V came to 6 bases and at J to 8 bases, leaving 9 bases not matched to a gene. The CDR3 region has the DNA TGCAGCGTGCTAGCGGGAGGGCCAGGCGTTACGCAGTATTTT. Amino acid sequence: CSVLAGGPGVTQYF.